The 16 T cell receptor beta chains below were found in one sample sequenced in a study of blood T cell repertoires in COVID-19. The assay was immunoSEQ multiplex PCR, and TCRdb's table has in-frame clones only and misses some. Among approximately 670,000 clones listed, 85% to 90% were seen once. Sequencing used peripheral blood. The receptors stem from a woman aged 18-30 years with acute or convalescent COVID-19.

CDR3 DNA sequence: TGCGCCAGCAGCCAAGATAGGGGCGGCTCGAACACCGGGGAGCTGTTTTTT. It encodes CASSQDRGGSNTGELFF. J is TRBJ2-2 and V is TRBV4-3; possibly TRBD1 for D (5 bases). Trimming took 0 bases from V and 0 from J, leaving 11 bases between them. The germline V gene encodes CDR1 LGHNA and CDR2 YSLEER. The CDR3 totals 17 residues.

The DNA of the CDR3 is TGCGCCAGCAGCCCGGGGACAGGGGGCGCGGACCTCCACTTT. Translation gives CASSPGTGGADLHF. The chain is built from TRBV4-3 and TRBJ1-6; 12 bases are a match to TRBD1. Germline CDR1 and CDR2: LGHNA and YSLEER. The CDR3 is 14 amino acids. V gave up 4 bases and J gave up 15 bases; unmatched junction bases: 7.

This chain joins TRBV30 and TRBJ1-2; TRBD1 agrees at 8 bases. Germline V gives CDR1 GTSNPN, CDR2 SVGIG (reference sequence). J gave up 7 bases and V 4 bases, and 11 bases lay outside the gene matches. The CDR3 has 14 residues. CDR3 bases: TGTGCCTGGACCCCCTCGGACAGGGATGGTGGCTACACCTTC. It encodes CAWTPSDRDGGYTF.

This rearrangement joins TRBV20-1 to TRBJ1-3; D may be TRBD1 (5 bases). The ends were cut back, 3 bases at V and 2 bases at J, with 11 bases in the middle. CDR1 is DFQATT, CDR2 SNEGSKA, per germline (reference sequence). CDR3 size: 14 residues. CDR3 coding DNA: TGCAGTGCTAGTAAAGGGGTGGCTGGAAACACCATATATTTT. Translated, it gives CSASKGVAGNTIYF.

The V and J genes are TRBV27 and TRBJ1-4, with 12 bases that match TRBD1. V lost 8 bases, J lost 1 base, and 11 bases stayed unmatched. CDR1 and CDR2 from the germline V gene are MNHEY and SMNVEV (reference sequence). The CDR3 extends over 18 amino acids. This CDR3 reads CASRRGDRGRGTNEKLFF. The CDR3 DNA follows: TGTGCCAGCCGTCGTGGGGACAGGGGGCGAGGAACTAATGAAAAACTGTTTTTT.

In regard to this clone: A read error may produce the germline difference seen at one junction end. The J gene is TRBJ2-7, the V gene TRBV30; 7 bases match TRBD1. Germline lookup yields CDR1 GTSNPN and CDR2 SVGIG (reference sequence). The CDR3 has 9 residues. The CDR3 region has the DNA TGTGCCTGGAGTCCGGGACAGCCATTC. It translates to CAWSPGQPF.

The chain links TRBV12-3 or TRBV12-4 to TRBJ1-1; D call uncertain. Trimming pared 5 bases from V and 6 bases from J, leaving 13 bases between. The CDR3 extends over 13 amino acids. This chain's CDR3 is CASSLVRGAEAFF. CDR3 sequence (DNA): TGTGCCAGCAGTCTAGTGCGGGGTGCTGAAGCTTTCTTT.

This clone was counted once. The chain couples TRBV19 to TRBJ2-7; the D gene is possibly TRBD1 (6 bases). The CDR3 spans 13 residues. The ends were cut back, 7 bases at V and 1 base at J, with 11 bases in the middle. Germline-derived CDR1 and CDR2 are LNHDA and SQIVND (reference sequence). The chain's CDR3 is CASTPRGSYEQYF. In DNA form, the CDR3 reads TGTGCCAGTACCCCGAGGGGGTCCTACGAGCAGTACTTC.

The chain uses TRBV6-2 or TRBV6-3 and TRBJ1-2, with D maybe TRBD1 (6 bases). In germline, CDR1 is MNHEY, CDR2 SVGEGT. This CDR3 comprises 13 residues. V lost 5 bases, J lost 2 bases, and 9 bases lay in between. CDR3 in amino acids: CASSGDRNYGYTF. The CDR3 bases are TGTGCCAGCAGTGGCGACAGGAACTATGGCTACACCTTC.

The rearrangement uses TRBV6-1 and TRBJ1-5; 9 bases line up with TRBD1. Germline-derived CDR1 and CDR2 are MNHNS and SASEGT. The CDR3 contains 19 residues. The V segment lost 3 bases and the J segment 0 bases; nucleotides outside the gene matches: 12. The CDR3 spells CASSDFYRGLMASNQPQHF. The CDR3, as DNA: TGTGCCAGCAGTGATTTCTACAGGGGGCTCATGGCTAGCAATCAGCCCCAGCATTTT.

This chain connects TRBV28 to TRBJ1-5; D not resolved. Deletions cut 2 bases from V and 6 bases from J, with 5 bases between. The germline CDR1 and CDR2 sequences are MDHEN and SYDVKM. This CDR3 is built from 12 residues. This CDR3 reads CASSLSGQPQHF. The CDR3 region has the DNA TGTGCCAGCAGTTTAAGCGGTCAGCCCCAGCATTTT.

The genes are TRBV7-9 and TRBJ1-4, with D perhaps TRBD1 (5 bases). The V gene lost 7 bases and the J gene lost 3 bases, with 15 bases spanning the gap. Germline CDR1 SEHNR, CDR2 FQNEAQ (reference sequence). The CDR3 runs to 15 residues. CDR3 residues: CASTMGLTPNEKLFF. In nucleotides, the CDR3 is TGTGCCAGCACCATGGGACTTACTCCTAATGAAAAACTGTTTTTT.

This chain uses TRBV7-9 with TRBJ1-2; 11 nucleotides agree with TRBD1. This CDR3 is 14 amino acids long. Unmatched junction bases numbered 6, after V lost 5 bases and J lost 7 bases. CDR1 is SEHNR, CDR2 FQNEAQ, per germline (reference sequence). The CDR3 here is CASSIGQGAGGYTF. The CDR3 DNA reads as TGTGCCAGCAGCATCGGACAGGGGGCGGGTGGCTACACCTTC.

Only one count was recorded for this clone. The chain combines TRBV24-1 with TRBJ1-2, with a weak D call TRBD1 (5 bases). From germline, CDR1 is KGHDR and CDR2 SFDVKD. The CDR3 is 13 residues long. Trimming stripped 2 bases from V and 5 bases from J, with 8 bases between. Here the CDR3 DNA reads TGTGCCACCAGTGATTCGAGACAGTATGGCTACACCTTC. Translation gives CATSDSRQYGYTF.

This sequence joins TRBV19 and TRBJ1-1, with D maybe TRBD1 (6 bases). The V and J ends lost 4 bases and 2 bases respectively, with 11 bases between them. The CDR3 runs to 14 residues. The germline V gene has CDR1 LNHDA and CDR2 SQIVND (reference sequence). Here the CDR3 DNA reads TGTGCCAGTAGTACCAGGGGCGGTAACACTGAAGCTTTCTTT. Translated, it gives CASSTRGGNTEAFF.

V is TRBV7-9 and J is TRBJ2-1, with TRBD2 as a possible D gene (5 bases). The CDR3 extends over 11 amino acids. Germline V gene lookup returns CDR1 SEHNR and CDR2 FQNEAQ (reference sequence). V was clipped by 5 bases and J by 9 bases, with 8 bases between them. The CDR3 nucleotides are TGTGCCAGCAGCCCTAGCAGTGAGCAGTTCTTC. This gives the protein CASSPSSEQFF. The full variable domain, with the rest looked up from reference TRBV7-9 and TRBJ2-1, is DTGVSQNPRHKITKRGQNVTFRCDPISEHNRLYWYRQTLGQGPEFLTYFQNEAQLEKSRLLSDRFSAERPKGSFSTLEIQRTEQGDSAMYLCASSPSSEQFFGPGTRLTVL.